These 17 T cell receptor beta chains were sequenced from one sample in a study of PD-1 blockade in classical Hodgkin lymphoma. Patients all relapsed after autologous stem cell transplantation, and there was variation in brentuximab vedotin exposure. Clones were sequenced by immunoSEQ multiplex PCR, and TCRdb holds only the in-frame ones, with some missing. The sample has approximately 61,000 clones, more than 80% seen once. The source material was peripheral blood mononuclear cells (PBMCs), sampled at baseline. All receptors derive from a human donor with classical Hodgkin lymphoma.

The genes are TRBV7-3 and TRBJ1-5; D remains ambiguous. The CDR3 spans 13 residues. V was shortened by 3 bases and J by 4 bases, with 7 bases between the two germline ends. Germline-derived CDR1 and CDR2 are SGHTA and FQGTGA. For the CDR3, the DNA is TGTGCCAGCAGCTTCGGAGTTAATCAGCCCCAGCATTTT. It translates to CASSFGVNQPQHF.

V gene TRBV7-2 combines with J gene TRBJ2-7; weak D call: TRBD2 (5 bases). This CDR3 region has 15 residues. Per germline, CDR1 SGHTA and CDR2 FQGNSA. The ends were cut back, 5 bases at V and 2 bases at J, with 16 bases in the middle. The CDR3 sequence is CASSRLLEGTYEQYF. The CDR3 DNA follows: TGTGCCAGCAGCCGACTACTCGAGGGCACCTACGAGCAGTACTTC.

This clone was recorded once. CDR3 region: CASSPPTGGAGGYTF. The CDR3 DNA reads TGTGCCAGCTCACCACCGACAGGGGGCGCGGGTGGCTACACCTTC. The chain combines TRBV18 with TRBJ1-2; 10 nucleotides agree with TRBD1. The CDR3 is 15 amino acids. The ends lost 0 bases at V and 7 bases at J; junction bases unmatched: 5. Germline CDR1 and CDR2: KGHSH and LQKENI.

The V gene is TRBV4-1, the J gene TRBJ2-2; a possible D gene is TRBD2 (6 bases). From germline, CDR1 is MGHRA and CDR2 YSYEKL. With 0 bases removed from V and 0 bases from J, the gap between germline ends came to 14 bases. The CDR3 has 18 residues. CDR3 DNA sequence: TGCGCCAGCAGCCAAGATTTTAGGGGACTGCCGAACACCGGGGAGCTGTTTTTT. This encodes CASSQDFRGLPNTGELFF.

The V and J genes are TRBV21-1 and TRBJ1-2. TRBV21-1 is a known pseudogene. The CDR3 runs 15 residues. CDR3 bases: TGTGCCAGCAGCAAAGGGGGCGGAACTAGCTATGGCTACACCTTC. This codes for CASSKGGGTSYGYTF.

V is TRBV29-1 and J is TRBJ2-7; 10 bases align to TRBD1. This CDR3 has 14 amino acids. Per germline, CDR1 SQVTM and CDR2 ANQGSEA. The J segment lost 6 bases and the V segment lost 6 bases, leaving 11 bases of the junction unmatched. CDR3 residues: CSVQGGDRGFEQYF. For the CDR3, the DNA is TGCAGCGTCCAGGGGGGGGACAGGGGATTCGAGCAGTACTTC.

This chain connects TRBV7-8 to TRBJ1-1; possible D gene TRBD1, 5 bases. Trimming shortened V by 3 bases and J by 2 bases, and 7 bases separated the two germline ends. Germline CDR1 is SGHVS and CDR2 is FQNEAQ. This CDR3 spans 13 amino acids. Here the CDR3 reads CASSFGANTEAFF. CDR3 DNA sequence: TGTGCCAGCAGCTTCGGGGCAAACACTGAAGCTTTCTTT.

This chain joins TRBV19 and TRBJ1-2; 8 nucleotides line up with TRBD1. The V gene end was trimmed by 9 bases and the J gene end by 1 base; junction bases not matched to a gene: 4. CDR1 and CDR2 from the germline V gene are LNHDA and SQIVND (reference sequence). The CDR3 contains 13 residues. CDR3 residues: CASGQGFNYGYTF. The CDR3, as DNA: TGTGCCAGCGGACAGGGCTTTAACTATGGCTACACCTTC.

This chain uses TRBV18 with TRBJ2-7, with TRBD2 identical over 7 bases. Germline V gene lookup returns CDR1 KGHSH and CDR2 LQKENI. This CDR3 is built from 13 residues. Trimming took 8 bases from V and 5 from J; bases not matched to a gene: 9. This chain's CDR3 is CASLRGVGNEQYF. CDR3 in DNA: TGTGCCAGCCTTCGGGGGGTAGGGAACGAGCAGTACTTC.

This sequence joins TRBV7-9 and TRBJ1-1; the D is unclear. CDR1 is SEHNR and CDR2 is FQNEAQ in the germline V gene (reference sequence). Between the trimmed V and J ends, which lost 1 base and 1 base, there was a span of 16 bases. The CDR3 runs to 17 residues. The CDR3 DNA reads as TGTGCCAGCAGCTTAGTATCTGGGAAGGGTAGGAACACTGAAGCTTTCTTT. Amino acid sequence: CASSLVSGKGRNTEAFF.

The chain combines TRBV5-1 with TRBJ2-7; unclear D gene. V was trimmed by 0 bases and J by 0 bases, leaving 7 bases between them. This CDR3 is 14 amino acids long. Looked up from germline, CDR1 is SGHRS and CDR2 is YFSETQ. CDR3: CASSLVVSSYEQYF. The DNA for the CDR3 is TGCGCCAGCAGCTTGGTGGTTAGCTCCTACGAGCAGTACTTC.

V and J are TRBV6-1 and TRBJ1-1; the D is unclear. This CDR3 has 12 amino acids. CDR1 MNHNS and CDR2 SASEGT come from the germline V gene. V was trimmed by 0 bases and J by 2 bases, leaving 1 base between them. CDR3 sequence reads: CASSEANTEAFF. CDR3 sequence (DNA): TGTGCCAGCAGTGAAGCTAACACTGAAGCTTTCTTT.

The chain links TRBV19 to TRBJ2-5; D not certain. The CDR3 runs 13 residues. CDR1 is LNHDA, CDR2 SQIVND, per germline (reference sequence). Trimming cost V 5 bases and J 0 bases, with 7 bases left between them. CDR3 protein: CASSRTYQETQYF. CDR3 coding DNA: TGTGCCAGTAGTCGGACGTACCAAGAGACCCAGTACTTC.

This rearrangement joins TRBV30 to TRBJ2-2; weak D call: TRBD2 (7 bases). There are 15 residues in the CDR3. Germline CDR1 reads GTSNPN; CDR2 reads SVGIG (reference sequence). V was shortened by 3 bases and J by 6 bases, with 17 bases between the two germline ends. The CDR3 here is CAWRPGGGRAGELFF. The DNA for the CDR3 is TGTGCCTGGAGGCCCGGCGGGGGCCGGGCCGGGGAGCTGTTTTTT.

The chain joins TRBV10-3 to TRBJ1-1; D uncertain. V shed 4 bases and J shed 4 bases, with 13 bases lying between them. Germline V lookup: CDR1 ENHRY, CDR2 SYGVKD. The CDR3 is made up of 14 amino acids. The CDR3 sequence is CAISASLGSTEAFF. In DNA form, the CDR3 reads TGTGCCATCAGTGCAAGTTTGGGGAGCACTGAAGCTTTCTTT.

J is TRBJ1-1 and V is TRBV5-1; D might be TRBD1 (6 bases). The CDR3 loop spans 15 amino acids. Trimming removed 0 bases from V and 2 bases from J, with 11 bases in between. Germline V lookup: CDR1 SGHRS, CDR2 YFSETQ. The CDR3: CASSLVQGLNTEAFF. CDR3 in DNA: TGCGCCAGCAGCTTGGTACAGGGCCTCAACACTGAAGCTTTCTTT.

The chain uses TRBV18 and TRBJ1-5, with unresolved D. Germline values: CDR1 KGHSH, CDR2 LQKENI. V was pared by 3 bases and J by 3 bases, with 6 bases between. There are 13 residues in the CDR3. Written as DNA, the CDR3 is TGTGCCAGCTCACCGGGCGCCAATCAGCCCCAGCATTTT. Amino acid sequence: CASSPGANQPQHF.